These T cell receptor beta chains were read from a single sample in a study of shared clonotypes between healthy human individuals. Repertoires were generated with immunoSEQ multiplex PCR, while TCRdb's copy carries only in-frame clones and drops some. The sample carries hundreds of thousands of clones, over 65% recorded once. The sequencing input was memory CD4+ T cells sorted from blood. The origin of the receptors is a woman aged 25 to 39 in good health. The CDR3 runs from the conserved cysteine through the conserved F or W. The D gene is left open where the match is weak. Clone sizes are given selectively: once, few, many, or a class where the clone is expanded.

CDR3 protein: CASRPGQSGQPQHF
CDR3 DNA: TGTGCCAGCAGACCGGGACAGTCCGGACAGCCCCAGCATTTT
J gene: TRBJ1-5
clone size: .
D gene: TRBD1
V gene: TRBV2

CDR3 protein: CASSSRGLNYGYTF
CDR3 DNA: TGTGCCAGTAGTTCCAGGGGGCTCAACTATGGCTACACCTTC
J gene: TRBJ1-2
clone size: .
D gene: TRBD1
V gene: TRBV19

CDR3 protein: CASSRRTLNTEAFF
CDR3 DNA: TGTGCCAGCAGTAGACGGACATTGAACACTGAAGCTTTCTTT
J gene: TRBJ1-1
clone size: .
D gene: .
V gene: TRBV27

CDR3 protein: CAISEWGSGSTEAFF
CDR3 DNA: TGTGCCATCAGTGAGTGGGGGAGTGGGAGCACTGAAGCTTTCTTT
J gene: TRBJ1-1
clone size: .
D gene: .
V gene: TRBV10-3

CDR3 protein: CASSQDGPSGRSYNEQFF
CDR3 DNA: TGCGCCAGCAGCCAAGACGGGCCGAGCGGGAGGTCCTACAATGAGCAGTTCTTC
J gene: TRBJ2-1
clone size: once
D gene: TRBD2
V gene: TRBV4-1

CDR3 protein: CASSGGGGGYNEQFF
CDR3 DNA: TGTGCCAGCAGCGGAGGGGGAGGAGGCTACAATGAGCAGTTCTTC
J gene: TRBJ2-1
clone size: .
D gene: .
V gene: TRBV5-4

CDR3 protein: CASSLTSGRRTDTQYF
CDR3 DNA: TGTGCCAGCAGCTTAACTAGCGGGAGAAGGACAGATACGCAGTATTTT
J gene: TRBJ2-3
clone size: .
D gene: TRBD2
V gene: TRBV7-9

CDR3 protein: CASSSRTGGAGTGELFF
CDR3 DNA: TGTGCCAGCAGCTCCCGGACAGGGGGCGCTGGCACCGGGGAGCTGTTTTTT
J gene: TRBJ2-2
clone size: .
D gene: .
V gene: TRBV21-1

CDR3 protein: CASSTPGDNLYGYTF
CDR3 DNA: TGCGCCAGCAGTACCCCAGGGGACAACCTCTATGGCTACACCTTC
J gene: TRBJ1-2
clone size: .
D gene: .
V gene: TRBV5-1

CDR3 protein: CASSPPAGRRSNYGYTF
CDR3 DNA: TGTGCCAGCTCACCACCGGCGGGGCGGCGGTCCAACTATGGCTACACCTTC
J gene: TRBJ1-2
clone size: .
D gene: .
V gene: TRBV18

CDR3 protein: CASCRAENYGYTF
CDR3 DNA: TGTGCCAGCTGTCGTGCAGAGAACTATGGCTACACCTTC
J gene: TRBJ1-2
clone size: few
D gene: .
V gene: TRBV28

CDR3 protein: CASSQGWRTVVDTQYF
CDR3 DNA: TGCGCCAGCAGCCAAGGATGGAGGACCGTGGTAGATACGCAGTATTTT
J gene: TRBJ2-3
clone size: .
D gene: .
V gene: TRBV4-1

CDR3 protein: CASSRTGDYGYTF
CDR3 DNA: TGTGCCAGCAGCAGAACAGGGGACTATGGCTACACCTTC
J gene: TRBJ1-2
clone size: .
D gene: TRBD1
V gene: TRBV5-5

CDR3 protein: CASSDSPEGVPSGANVLTF
CDR3 DNA: TGTGCCAGCAGTGACTCTCCGGAGGGCGTACCTTCTGGGGCCAACGTCCTGACTTTC
J gene: TRBJ2-6
clone size: .
D gene: .
V gene: TRBV6-4

CDR3 protein: CASSLGLGYQETQYF
CDR3 DNA: TGTGCCAGCAGCTTGGGCCTGGGGTACCAAGAGACCCAGTACTTC
J gene: TRBJ2-5
clone size: .
D gene: .
V gene: TRBV5-4

CDR3 protein: CASSPRGGTGGETQYF
CDR3 DNA: TGTGCCAGCAGCCCTCGAGGTGGGACAGGGGGAGAGACCCAGTACTTC
J gene: TRBJ2-5
clone size: .
D gene: TRBD1
V gene: TRBV7-3

CDR3 protein: CASSYSTGEEETQYF
CDR3 DNA: TGTGCCAGCAGTTACTCGACGGGGGAGGAGGAGACCCAGTACTTC
J gene: TRBJ2-5
clone size: .
D gene: .
V gene: TRBV6-6

CDR3 protein: CSVEAGLRGEKLFF
CDR3 DNA: TGCAGCGTTGAAGCGGGACTCAGGGGTGAAAAACTGTTTTTT
J gene: TRBJ1-4
clone size: .
D gene: .
V gene: TRBV29-1

CDR3 protein: CASSRLFRAGTEAFF
CDR3 DNA: TGCGCCAGCAGCCGCCTTTTTCGTGCGGGCACTGAAGCTTTCTTT
J gene: TRBJ1-1
clone size: .
D gene: .
V gene: TRBV4-1

CDR3 protein: CASMGVPNQPQHF
CDR3 DNA: TGTGCCAGCATGGGGGTTCCCAATCAGCCCCAGCATTTT
J gene: TRBJ1-5
clone size: few
D gene: .
V gene: TRBV28

CDR3 protein: CASSSGTGRQYF
CDR3 DNA: TGTGCCAGCAGCTCCGGGACAGGGAGGCAGTACTTC
J gene: TRBJ2-7
clone size: .
D gene: TRBD1
V gene: TRBV5-4

CDR3 protein: CATAAGSVQETQYF
CDR3 DNA: TGTGCCACCGCTGCAGGGAGTGTCCAAGAGACCCAGTACTTC
J gene: TRBJ2-5
clone size: many
D gene: .
V gene: TRBV2

CDR3 protein: CASSETSGSYEQYF
CDR3 DNA: TGTGCCAGCAGTGAGACTAGCGGCTCCTACGAGCAGTACTTC
J gene: TRBJ2-7
clone size: .
D gene: TRBD2
V gene: TRBV25-1

CDR3 protein: CASSESGGWMAFF
CDR3 DNA: TGTGCCAGCAGTGAAAGTGGGGGATGGATGGCTTTCTTT
J gene: TRBJ1-1
clone size: .
D gene: .
V gene: TRBV2

CDR3 protein: CASSSKSGGYNEQFF
CDR3 DNA: TGTGCCAGCAGCTCCAAGTCGGGAGGTTACAATGAGCAGTTCTTC
J gene: TRBJ2-1
clone size: .
D gene: TRBD2
V gene: TRBV11-2

CDR3 protein: CASRFPGTGSGYTF
CDR3 DNA: TGTGCCAGCAGATTCCCGGGGACAGGGAGCGGCTACACCTTC
J gene: TRBJ1-2
clone size: few
D gene: TRBD1
V gene: TRBV28

CDR3 protein: CASSQGHTGELEISNQPQHF
CDR3 DNA: TGCGCCAGCAGCCAAGGTCACACAGGGGAACTTGAAATAAGCAATCAGCCCCAGCATTTT
J gene: TRBJ1-5
clone size: many
D gene: TRBD1
V gene: TRBV4-1

CDR3 protein: CASVQGGNQPQHF
CDR3 DNA: TGTGCCAGCGTACAGGGTGGCAATCAGCCCCAGCATTTT
J gene: TRBJ1-5
clone size: .
D gene: .
V gene: TRBV6-6

CDR3 protein: CASSLAGDQPQHF
CDR3 DNA: TGCGCCAGCAGCTTGGCAGGAGATCAGCCCCAGCATTTT
J gene: TRBJ1-5
clone size: .
D gene: .
V gene: TRBV5-1

CDR3 protein: CASSIPSGTGEKLFF
CDR3 DNA: TGTGCCAGTAGTATACCCTCTGGGACAGGCGAAAAACTGTTTTTT
J gene: TRBJ1-4
clone size: .
D gene: TRBD1
V gene: TRBV19

CDR3 protein: CASTASGTANTGELFF
CDR3 DNA: TGTGCCAGCACTGCTTCCGGGACAGCCAACACCGGGGAGCTGTTTTTT
J gene: TRBJ2-2
clone size: .
D gene: TRBD1
V gene: TRBV19

CDR3 protein: CASSYGQGNQPQHF
CDR3 DNA: TGTGCCAGCAGTTACGGGCAGGGGAATCAGCCCCAGCATTTT
J gene: TRBJ1-5
clone size: .
D gene: .
V gene: TRBV6-5

CDR3 protein: CASSTSGTVGEKLFF
CDR3 DNA: TGTGCCAGCAGCACCTCAGGGACAGTAGGTGAAAAACTGTTTTTT
J gene: TRBJ1-4
clone size: .
D gene: TRBD1
V gene: TRBV11-2

CDR3 protein: CASSQDGGKPYEQYF
CDR3 DNA: TGTGCCAGCAGCCAAGATGGGGGGAAGCCCTACGAGCAGTACTTC
J gene: TRBJ2-7
clone size: .
D gene: .
V gene: TRBV4-2

CDR3 protein: CASSSGLAVAEAFF
CDR3 DNA: TGTGCCAGCAGTTCCGGGCTCGCGGTCGCTGAAGCTTTCTTT
J gene: TRBJ1-1
clone size: many
D gene: .
V gene: TRBV27

CDR3 protein: CASSLVGGTSGRASEQFF
CDR3 DNA: TGTGCCAGCAGCTTAGTAGGTGGGACTAGCGGGAGGGCCTCTGAGCAGTTCTTC
J gene: TRBJ2-1
clone size: .
D gene: TRBD2
V gene: TRBV7-7

CDR3 protein: CASSEGGFGEQFF
CDR3 DNA: TGTGCCAGCAGTGAGGGGGGATTTGGTGAGCAGTTCTTC
J gene: TRBJ2-1
clone size: .
D gene: .
V gene: TRBV2

CDR3 protein: CASSFRAGVNTGELFF
CDR3 DNA: TGCGCCAGCAGCTTCAGGGCGGGAGTGAACACCGGGGAGCTGTTTTTT
J gene: TRBJ2-2
clone size: .
D gene: TRBD2
V gene: TRBV5-1

CDR3 protein: CASIREGRGYNEQFF
CDR3 DNA: TGTGCCAGCATCCGGGAGGGCCGCGGTTACAATGAGCAGTTCTTC
J gene: TRBJ2-1
clone size: once
D gene: TRBD2
V gene: TRBV2

CDR3 protein: CASSLFGGSGNQPQHF
CDR3 DNA: TGTGCCAGCAGTTTATTCGGGGGGTCGGGCAATCAGCCCCAGCATTTT
J gene: TRBJ1-5
clone size: .
D gene: .
V gene: TRBV28

CDR3 protein: CASSQDQDPGGNEKLFF
CDR3 DNA: TGTGCCAGCAGCCAAGATCAGGACCCAGGGGGGAATGAAAAACTGTTTTTT
J gene: TRBJ1-4
clone size: .
D gene: TRBD1
V gene: TRBV4-2

CDR3 protein: CASSLRSSTQPGANVLTF
CDR3 DNA: TGTGCCAGCAGCTTACGGTCTAGCACACAACCTGGGGCCAACGTCCTGACTTTC
J gene: TRBJ2-6
clone size: .
D gene: .
V gene: TRBV11-1

CDR3 protein: CASSLGIFFDEQYF
CDR3 DNA: TGTGCCAGCAGCTTGGGGATCTTTTTCGACGAGCAGTACTTC
J gene: TRBJ2-7
clone size: .
D gene: .
V gene: TRBV5-8

CDR3 protein: CASSRTQLGTGELFF
CDR3 DNA: TGCGCCAGCAGCAGGACACAACTGGGGACCGGGGAGCTGTTTTTT
J gene: TRBJ2-2
clone size: .
D gene: .
V gene: TRBV5-1

CDR3 protein: CASSHLGQHYGYTF
CDR3 DNA: TGTGCCAGCAGCCATTTAGGACAGCACTATGGCTACACCTTC
J gene: TRBJ1-2
clone size: .
D gene: .
V gene: TRBV14

CDR3 protein: CASSYLGGTDTQYF
CDR3 DNA: TGTGCCAGCAGTTACTTGGGGGGGACAGATACGCAGTATTTT
J gene: TRBJ2-3
clone size: .
D gene: TRBD2
V gene: TRBV6-5

CDR3 protein: CSVGGTGSDTQYF
CDR3 DNA: TGCAGCGTTGGGGGCACGGGGTCAGATACGCAGTATTTT
J gene: TRBJ2-3
clone size: .
D gene: .
V gene: TRBV29-1

CDR3 protein: CASSMPGTSSYEQYF
CDR3 DNA: TGTGCCAGTAGTATGCCGGGGACCAGCTCCTACGAGCAGTACTTC
J gene: TRBJ2-7
clone size: .
D gene: .
V gene: TRBV19

CDR3 protein: CASSGQGGETQYF
CDR3 DNA: TGTGCCAGCAGCGGACAGGGTGGAGAGACCCAGTACTTC
J gene: TRBJ2-5
clone size: .
D gene: TRBD1
V gene: TRBV27

CDR3 protein: CASSSGQVHQETQYF
CDR3 DNA: TGCGCCAGCAGCTCGGGGCAGGTCCACCAAGAGACCCAGTACTTC
J gene: TRBJ2-5
clone size: .
D gene: .
V gene: TRBV5-1

CDR3 protein: CASSFAGVGQPQHF
CDR3 DNA: TGTGCCAGCAGCTTCGCAGGGGTTGGGCAGCCCCAGCATTTT
J gene: TRBJ1-5
clone size: once
D gene: .
V gene: TRBV7-9

CDR3 protein: CASRSDTGGHNTGELFF
CDR3 DNA: TGTGCCAGCAGATCGGACACAGGGGGCCACAACACCGGGGAGCTGTTTTTT
J gene: TRBJ2-2
clone size: .
D gene: TRBD1
V gene: TRBV27

CDR3 protein: CASSPIGGQTTEAFF
CDR3 DNA: TGCGCCAGCAGCCCGATTGGGGGACAAACCACTGAAGCTTTCTTT
J gene: TRBJ1-1
clone size: .
D gene: .
V gene: TRBV4-1

CDR3 protein: CASSGGVDEQFF
CDR3 DNA: TGTGCCAGCAGTGGCGGAGTGGATGAGCAGTTCTTC
J gene: TRBJ2-1
clone size: few
D gene: .
V gene: TRBV2

CDR3 protein: CASSPQVGGTGELFF
CDR3 DNA: TGTGCCAGCAGCCCCCAAGTGGGCGGCACCGGGGAGCTGTTTTTT
J gene: TRBJ2-2
clone size: .
D gene: .
V gene: TRBV7-6